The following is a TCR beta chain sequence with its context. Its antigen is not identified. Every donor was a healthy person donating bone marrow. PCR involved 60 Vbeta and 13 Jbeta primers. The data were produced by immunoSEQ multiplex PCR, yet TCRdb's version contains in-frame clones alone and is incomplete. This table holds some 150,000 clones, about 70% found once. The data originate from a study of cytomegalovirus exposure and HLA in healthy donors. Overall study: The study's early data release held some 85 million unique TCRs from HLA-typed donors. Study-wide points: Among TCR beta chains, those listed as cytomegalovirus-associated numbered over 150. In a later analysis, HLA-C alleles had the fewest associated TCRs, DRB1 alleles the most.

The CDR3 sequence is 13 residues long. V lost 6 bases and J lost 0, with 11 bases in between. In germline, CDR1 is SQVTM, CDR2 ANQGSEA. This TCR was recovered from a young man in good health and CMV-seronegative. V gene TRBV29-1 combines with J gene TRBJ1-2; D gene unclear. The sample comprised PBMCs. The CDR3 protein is CSVVPTSNYGYTF. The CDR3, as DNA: TGCAGCGTCGTCCCCACATCTAACTATGGCTACACCTTC.